The present T cell receptor (beta chain) was sequenced within a study of cytomegalovirus exposure and HLA in healthy donors. Study findings and constraints: The classifier reportedly diagnosed cytomegalovirus status with high specificity and sensitivity. Cytomegalovirus-associated status was assigned to about 160 TCR beta chains. In vitro work confirmed that a few CMV-associated chains recognize CMV antigens. The study found most TCR sequences rare, yet found some public TCRs in many donors.

TCRdb's copy holds only in-frame clones and misses some; the assay was immunoSEQ multiplex PCR. The table has around 74,000 clones, just under 85% seen once. On this clone: As yet, its antigen is unknown.

Trimming pared 3 bases from V and 6 bases from J, leaving 6 bases between. This CDR3 has 11 amino acids. Germline CDR1 SGDLS, CDR2 YYNGEE. This TCR was recovered from a young man in good health and CMV-seronegative. This chain connects TRBV9 to TRBJ1-2, with D unclear. The sequencing sample was made of PBMCs. The CDR3 here is CASSEQNGYTF. In DNA, the CDR3 is TGTGCCAGCAGCGAACAGAATGGCTACACCTTC.